This T cell receptor beta chain was recorded in a study of T cell responses to AZD1222 COVID-19 vaccine. Regarding the study as a whole: Only a handful of AZD1222 recipients, six or seven in all, had baseline seropositivity.

Deletions cut 0 bases from V and 5 bases from J, with 13 bases between. From germline, CDR1 is MNHEY and CDR2 SVGAGI. CDR3 length: 15 residues. A note on this clone: Its antigen is currently unknown.

Here immunoSEQ multiplex PCR was the method, and the copy in TCRdb shows in-frame clones only, minus some. The profile shows about 120,000 clones, approximately 85% of them singletons. The V call is TRBV6-5, the J call TRBJ1-1; the D is unclear. The source was peripheral blood, collected on day 0 of MenACWY control vaccination. The clonotype was recovered from an adult in good health. CDR3 in DNA: TGTGCCAGCAGTTACTCGCCCAGGCCGGGGACTGAAGCTTTCTTT. Amino acid sequence: CASSYSPRPGTEAFF.